Shown below are 32 T cell receptor beta chains from a single sample sequenced in a study of blood T cell repertoires in COVID-19. Data came from immunoSEQ multiplex PCR; TCRdb stores just in-frame clones and leaves some out. Among hundreds of thousands of clones, roughly 87% were seen once, and the ten largest hold 8.9%. Sequences were obtained from PBMCs or T cells enriched from blood (not recorded which). These receptors were taken from a woman between 18 and 29 years old who had recovered from COVID-19.

The J gene is TRBJ1-1, the V gene TRBV5-1; D might be TRBD1 (5 bases). V was trimmed by 0 bases and J by 6 bases, leaving 12 bases between them. The CDR3 has 14 residues. Germline CDR1 reads SGHRS; CDR2 reads YFSETQ. This CDR3 reads CASSLAGRGAEAFF. In nucleotides, the CDR3 is TGCGCCAGCAGCTTGGCAGGCCGGGGGGCTGAAGCTTTCTTT.

The CDR3 region is CASRTGLYNEQFF. CDR3 nucleotide sequence: TGTGCCAGCAGGACAGGGTTATACAATGAGCAGTTCTTC. The V call is TRBV2, the J call TRBJ2-1; 7 bases fit TRBD1. V gave up 6 bases and J gave up 4 bases; unmatched junction bases: 3. The CDR3 runs to 13 residues. Germline V gene sequence: CDR1 SNHLY, CDR2 FYNNEI. Using reference TRBV2 and TRBJ2-1 for the parts outside the CDR3, the full variable domain is EPEVTQTPSHQVTQMGQEVILRCVPISNHLYFYWYRQILGQKVEFLVSFYNNEISEKSEIFDDQFSVERPDGSNFTLKIRSTKLEDSAMYFCASRTGLYNEQFFGPGTRLTVL.

This CDR3 reads CASKALIKGMGTEAFF. The CDR3, as DNA: TGTGCCAGTAAGGCCCTCATTAAGGGGATGGGGACTGAAGCTTTCTTT. The V call is TRBV19, the J call TRBJ1-1; D may be TRBD1 (5 bases). CDR3 length: 16 residues. V lost 7 bases and J lost 5, with 23 bases in between. The germline V gene encodes CDR1 LNHDA and CDR2 SQIVND (reference sequence).

This clone came up a few times. V gene TRBV24-1 combines with J gene TRBJ2-7; D remains unclear. Trimming shortened V by 4 bases and J by 4 bases, and 13 bases separated the two germline ends. In germline, CDR1 is KGHDR, CDR2 SFDVKD. The CDR3 extends over 14 amino acids. Written as DNA, the CDR3 is TGTGCCACCAGTGACCCACGTAGAACGTACGAGCAGTACTTC. Translation: CATSDPRRTYEQYF.

V usage is TRBV4-1 and J usage is TRBJ2-7; 8 nucleotides match TRBD2. CDR3 length: 16 amino acids. Trimming at V came to 4 bases and at J to 3 bases, leaving 11 bases not matched to a gene. Germline CDR1 reads MGHRA; CDR2 reads YSYEKL. The CDR3 protein is CASSLRRGLDDYEQYF. CDR3 sequence (DNA): TGCGCCAGCAGCCTTAGGAGGGGACTAGATGACTACGAGCAGTACTTC.

The chain links TRBV11-2 to TRBJ2-6; TRBD1 is a possible D gene (5 bases). The CDR3 has 18 residues. V dropped 2 bases and J dropped 0 bases, with 14 bases sitting between them. The V gene's germline CDR1 is SGHAT and CDR2 FQNNGV. CDR3 residues: CASSLFPWGGSGANVLTF. CDR3 in DNA: TGTGCCAGCAGCTTATTCCCCTGGGGCGGCTCTGGGGCCAACGTCCTGACTTTC.

The chain joins TRBV10-3 to TRBJ2-1; TRBD2 aligns across 13 bases. Losses at the gene ends were 2 bases for V and 8 bases for J; bases not matched to a gene: 3. CDR1 ENHRY and CDR2 SYGVKD come from the germline V gene. This CDR3 is 15 amino acids long. The CDR3 region has the DNA TGTGCCATCAGTGAGGGACTAGCGGGGGACTATGAGCAGTTCTTC. This codes for CAISEGLAGDYEQFF.

This chain links TRBV19 with TRBJ2-7; D perhaps matches TRBD2 (5 bases). Germline CDR1 and CDR2: LNHDA and SQIVND (reference sequence). V gave up 4 bases and J gave up 4 bases, with 11 bases separating them. The CDR3 loop spans 13 amino acids. CDR3 sequence (DNA): TGTGCCAGTAGTACCGCCGGGATGTACGAGCAGTACTTC. It translates to CASSTAGMYEQYF.

The gene calls are TRBV2 and TRBJ2-7; no definite D call. This CDR3 is built from 11 residues. Trimming took off 8 bases at V and 6 bases at J, with 11 bases between the two ends. CDR1 and CDR2 (germline): SNHLY, FYNNEI. The CDR3 nucleotides are TGTGCCAGCTCGGGTTATGCCGAGCAGTACTTC. It yields the protein CASSGYAEQYF. Filled out from reference TRBV2 and TRBJ2-7, the complete variable domain reads EPEVTQTPSHQVTQMGQEVILRCVPISNHLYFYWYRQILGQKVEFLVSFYNNEISEKSEIFDDQFSVERPDGSNFTLKIRSTKLEDSAMYFCASSGYAEQYFGPGTRLTVT.

V usage is TRBV4-1 and J usage is TRBJ2-2, with 11 bases lining up with TRBD1. The CDR3 covers 16 residues. Germline CDR1 and CDR2: MGHRA and YSYEKL. The J segment lost 5 bases and the V segment lost 4 bases, leaving 6 bases of the junction unmatched. The CDR3 nucleotides read TGCGCCAGCAGCCTTGGACAGGGGGCGCAGACCGGGGAGCTGTTTTTT. Translated: CASSLGQGAQTGELFF.

This chain links TRBV6-5 with TRBJ2-2; 7 nucleotides line up with TRBD2. The CDR3 covers 12 residues. Germline values: CDR1 MNHEY, CDR2 SVGAGI. V lost 2 bases and J lost 11; bases outside the gene matches: 2. The CDR3 spells CASSYAAGELFF. The CDR3 DNA sequence: TGTGCCAGCAGTTACGCAGCGGGAGAGCTGTTTTTT.

The chain combines TRBV29-1 with TRBJ2-6, with D tentatively TRBD2 (5 bases). In germline, CDR1 is SQVTM, CDR2 ANQGSEA. Trimming removed 6 bases at V and 4 bases at J, with 13 bases between. There are 14 residues in the CDR3. The CDR3 loop reads CSVLGRAGANVLTF. DNA of the CDR3: TGCAGCGTACTAGGGCGCGCCGGGGCCAACGTCCTGACTTTC.

The CDR3 sequence: CASSALTGDQPQHF. DNA for the CDR3: TGTGCCAGCAGTGCACTAACCGGTGATCAGCCCCAGCATTTT. V usage is TRBV2 and J usage is TRBJ1-5; no reliable D call. V dropped 4 bases and J dropped 5 bases, with 12 bases sitting between them. This CDR3 is built from 14 residues. Germline-derived CDR1 and CDR2 are SNHLY and FYNNEI.

The chain links TRBV13 to TRBJ1-2; no clear D gene. Trimming removed 0 bases from V and 1 base from J, with 9 bases in between. Germline loops: CDR1 PRHDT, CDR2 FYEKMQ (reference sequence). The CDR3 extends over 15 amino acids. CDR3 bases: TGTGCCAGCAGCTTAGGACAGCTCGTTAACTATGGCTACACCTTC. Translating it yields CASSLGQLVNYGYTF.

The chain employs TRBV6-2 or TRBV6-3 and TRBJ1-2, with 7 bases lining up with TRBD1. V shed 2 bases, J shed 8 bases, and the junction held 11 bases outside the gene matches. This CDR3 has 15 amino acids. The V gene's germline CDR1 is MNHEY and CDR2 SVGEGT. Written as DNA, the CDR3 is TGTGCCAGCAGTTACGGACAGGCCCCCAATCGAGGCTACACCTTC. Translating it yields CASSYGQAPNRGYTF.

The rearrangement joins TRBV9 to TRBJ2-3, with 9 nucleotides matching TRBD2. The CDR3 loop spans 15 amino acids. Germline V lookup: CDR1 SGDLS, CDR2 YYNGEE. Trimming at V came to 3 bases and at J to 6 bases, leaving 8 bases not matched to a gene. CDR3 DNA sequence: TGTGCCAGCAGCGCCCCAGCGGGGGGCCGGGATACGCAGTATTTT. Translated: CASSAPAGGRDTQYF.

This clone turned up a few times. CDR3 nucleotides: TGTGCCAGCAGCATGAGACAGGTGGGACCTAACTATGGCTACACCTTC. This encodes CASSMRQVGPNYGYTF. The V gene is TRBV9, the J gene TRBJ1-2, with TRBD1 as a possible D gene (6 bases). Germline-derived CDR1 and CDR2 are SGDLS and YYNGEE. The ends were cut back, 4 bases at V and 0 bases at J, with 16 bases in the middle. This CDR3 is 16 amino acids long.

The chain employs TRBV4-1 and TRBJ2-1, with D maybe TRBD2 (6 bases). Germline loops: CDR1 MGHRA, CDR2 YSYEKL. The CDR3 consists of 16 residues. V shed 3 bases and J shed 1 base, with 13 bases lying between them. The DNA for the CDR3 is TGCGCCAGCAGCCACCAACTAGCTCGGTCCTACAATGAGCAGTTCTTC. The encoded protein is CASSHQLARSYNEQFF.

This clone was detected once. The chain joins TRBV28 to TRBJ1-6; 7 nucleotides align to TRBD1. CDR3 length: 17 amino acids. After removal of 8 bases from V and 5 bases from J, the junction contained 15 bases not matched to a gene. Germline CDR1 is MDHEN and CDR2 is SYDVKM. The CDR3 protein is CASGQTRGTVDNSPLHF. For the CDR3, the DNA is TGTGCCAGCGGGCAAACACGCGGGACAGTAGATAATTCACCCCTCCACTTT.

This chain links TRBV28 with TRBJ1-4; 12 bases map to TRBD1. Germline V gene data show CDR1 as MDHEN and CDR2 as SYDVKM. The ends lost 5 bases at V and 8 bases at J; junction bases unmatched: 18. CDR3 length: 19 amino acids. The CDR3 loop reads CASSLIIPGQGAQGEKLFF. Here the CDR3 DNA reads TGTGCCAGCAGTCTGATAATACCGGGACAGGGGGCGCAGGGGGAAAAACTGTTTTTT.

The V and J genes are TRBV9 and TRBJ1-6; 9 nucleotides align to TRBD1. V was pared by 4 bases and J by 7 bases, with 9 bases of the junction left unmatched. Germline V gene lookup returns CDR1 SGDLS and CDR2 YYNGEE. The CDR3 loop spans 16 amino acids. Here the CDR3 reads CASSNLQGAGNSPLHF. The CDR3 DNA sequence: TGTGCCAGCAGCAACTTACAGGGGGCAGGGAATTCACCCCTCCACTTT.

V gene TRBV7-2 combines with J gene TRBJ1-2, with 7 bases matching TRBD1. The V gene end was trimmed by 5 bases and the J gene end by 4 bases; junction bases not matched to a gene: 7. The CDR3 is made up of 14 amino acids. The germline CDR1 and CDR2 sequences are SGHTA and FQGNSA. CDR3 protein: CASSTMTGIYGYTF. The CDR3 DNA sequence: TGTGCCAGCAGCACCATGACAGGGATCTATGGCTACACCTTC.

The CDR3 is CASSQASGTGYSPLHF. The CDR3 nucleotides are TGCGCCAGCAGCCAAGCCTCCGGGACAGGATATTCACCCCTCCACTTT. The V gene is TRBV4-3, the J gene TRBJ1-6; TRBD1 agrees at 8 bases. V shed 1 base and J 8 bases; nucleotides not matched to a gene: 7. Germline V CDR1 and CDR2: LGHNA, YSLEER. This CDR3 is 16 amino acids long.

The rearrangement uses TRBV7-2 and TRBJ2-5, with 8 positions matching TRBD2. This CDR3 is 16 amino acids long. Trimming at V came to 1 base and at J to 2 bases, leaving 6 bases not matched to a gene. Germline V gene sequence: CDR1 SGHTA, CDR2 FQGNSA. CDR3 DNA: TGTGCCAGCAGCTTAGTTTCAACGGGGGGGCAAGAGACCCAGTACTTC. Translation gives CASSLVSTGGQETQYF.

The chain employs TRBV7-9 and TRBJ1-1, with D perhaps TRBD1 (6 bases). V was trimmed by 5 bases and J by 5 bases, leaving 15 bases between them. This CDR3 has 14 residues. Germline CDR1 SEHNR, CDR2 FQNEAQ (reference sequence). CDR3 amino acids: CASSHIEQGTEAFF. Here the CDR3 DNA reads TGTGCCAGCAGCCATATAGAACAGGGAACTGAAGCTTTCTTT.

J is TRBJ1-5 and V is TRBV18, with TRBD1 matching 8 bases. V trimming: 4 bases; J trimming: 5 bases; junction bases outside the gene matches: 7. This CDR3 spans 15 amino acids. Looked up from germline, CDR1 is KGHSH and CDR2 is LQKENI. In DNA, the CDR3 is TGTGCCAGCTCACGGACAGGGAGTAATGATCAGCCCCAGCATTTT. Protein: CASSRTGSNDQPQHF.

The gene calls are TRBV28 and TRBJ2-3; 12 bases are shared with TRBD2. V lost 5 bases to trimming and J lost 0 bases; unmatched junction nucleotides: 3. The germline V gene encodes CDR1 MDHEN and CDR2 SYDVKM. CDR3 length: 16 amino acids. The CDR3 nucleotides are TGTGCCAGCAGTAGGGGGACTAGCGGGAGCACAGATACGCAGTATTTT. This encodes CASSRGTSGSTDTQYF.

The rearrangement links TRBV7-3 to TRBJ2-3; weak D call: TRBD2 (7 bases). V dropped 2 bases and J dropped 2 bases, with 11 bases sitting between them. The CDR3 is 15 residues long. Germline lookup yields CDR1 SGHTA and CDR2 FQGTGA. The CDR3 DNA follows: TGTGCCAGCAGCTTACAAGGGGGGGTCACAGATACGCAGTATTTT. Translating gives CASSLQGGVTDTQYF.

This chain links TRBV12-3 or TRBV12-4 with TRBJ2-7; no clear D. This CDR3 has 13 amino acids. V gave up 2 bases and J gave up 2 bases, with 7 bases separating them. CDR3 in amino acids: CASSLSRAYEQYF. The DNA of the CDR3 is TGTGCCAGCAGTTTAAGTCGGGCCTACGAGCAGTACTTC.

The chain employs TRBV27 and TRBJ1-2, with 8 bases lining up with TRBD1. The V gene end was trimmed by 6 bases and the J gene end by 6 bases; junction bases not matched to a gene: 9. This CDR3 comprises 14 residues. The germline CDR1 and CDR2 sequences are MNHEY and SMNVEV (reference sequence). The CDR3 DNA reads TGTGCCAGCAGGACGCTTCAGGGGGCCCATGGCTACACCTTC. Protein: CASRTLQGAHGYTF.

The V call is TRBV5-4, the J call TRBJ2-3; D gene uncertain. The CDR3 is 15 amino acids. Trimming took 4 bases from V and 2 from J, leaving 14 bases between them. The V gene's germline CDR1 is SGHNT and CDR2 YYREEE (reference sequence). As DNA, the CDR3 is TGTGCCAGCAGCCGTGGCGAGCGCCCCACAGATACGCAGTATTTT. As protein: CASSRGERPTDTQYF.

The chain links TRBV5-4 to TRBJ2-3; TRBD2 agrees at 11 bases. The germline V gene has CDR1 SGHNT and CDR2 YYREEE (reference sequence). Trimming removed 3 bases from V and 6 bases from J; junction bases left unmatched: 9. CDR3 size: 16 residues. The CDR3 sequence is CASSSGLAENRDTQYF. The CDR3 nucleotides read TGTGCCAGCAGCTCGGGACTAGCGGAGAACAGGGATACGCAGTATTTT.